Listed below are T cell receptor beta chains from one sample, sequenced in a study of blood T cell repertoires in COVID-19. Method: immunoSEQ multiplex PCR; TCRdb's copy keeps in-frame clones and lacks some. Of about 370,000 clones in the sample, roughly nine tenths were seen once. The sequenced sample consisted of PBMCs or T cells enriched from blood (not recorded which). These receptors came from a man aged 18 to 30 who had recovered from COVID-19. The CDR3 runs from the conserved cysteine through the conserved F or W. A D gene is named only where the DNA matches it firmly. Some rows have no size entry. The others give once, few or many, or a class for an expanded clone.

CDR3 DNA: TGTGCCAGCAGTTCCACTAGCGGGGGTCACCGTGTGGAGCTGTTTTTT; CDR3 protein: CASSSTSGGHRVELFF; clone size: .; J gene: TRBJ2-2; D gene: TRBD2; V gene: TRBV6-5
CDR3 DNA: TGTGCCAGCAGCTACGGACAGGGGGTTGAAGCTTTCTTT; CDR3 protein: CASSYGQGVEAFF; clone size: .; J gene: TRBJ1-1; D gene: TRBD1; V gene: TRBV7-3
CDR3 DNA: TGTGCCTGGAGGGGGACAGGGGGTTATAATTCACCCCTCCACTTT; CDR3 protein: CAWRGTGGYNSPLHF; clone size: .; J gene: TRBJ1-6; D gene: TRBD1; V gene: TRBV30
CDR3 DNA: TGTGCCAGCAGCCAAGAGGGCAGGGAAGGTTCACCCCTCCACTTT; CDR3 protein: CASSQEGREGSPLHF; clone size: .; J gene: TRBJ1-6; D gene: .; V gene: TRBV3-1/TRBV3-2
CDR3 DNA: TGTGCCAGCAATATGGGACAGACGAACACTGAAGCTTTCTTT; CDR3 protein: CASNMGQTNTEAFF; clone size: .; J gene: TRBJ1-1; D gene: TRBD1; V gene: TRBV5-6
CDR3 DNA: TGTGCCAGTAGCTCTACAGGGGGTGATGAAAAACTGTTTTTT; CDR3 protein: CASSSTGGDEKLFF; clone size: .; J gene: TRBJ1-4; D gene: TRBD1; V gene: TRBV19
CDR3 DNA: TGTGCCAGCCAGCGGACTGCGAACACCGGGGAGCTGTTTTTT; CDR3 protein: CASQRTANTGELFF; clone size: .; J gene: TRBJ2-2; D gene: .; V gene: TRBV3-1/TRBV3-2
CDR3 DNA: TGTGCCAGCAGTGAACGAGTAGCTAACTATGGCTACACCTTC; CDR3 protein: CASSERVANYGYTF; clone size: .; J gene: TRBJ1-2; D gene: .; V gene: TRBV6-1
CDR3 DNA: TGCGCCAGCCAGGCAGGGAGGGGCGGGGAGCTGTTTTTT; CDR3 protein: CASQAGRGGELFF; clone size: .; J gene: TRBJ2-2; D gene: TRBD2; V gene: TRBV10-1
CDR3 DNA: TGTGCCAGCAGTTTAAAGAGACTAGCGGGATCCCCCGGGGAGCTGTTTTTT; CDR3 protein: CASSLKRLAGSPGELFF; clone size: .; J gene: TRBJ2-2; D gene: TRBD2; V gene: TRBV28
CDR3 DNA: TGTGCCAGCAGTAGCGACAGGGTGAACACTGAAGCTTTCTTT; CDR3 protein: CASSSDRVNTEAFF; clone size: .; J gene: TRBJ1-1; D gene: TRBD1; V gene: TRBV7-9
CDR3 DNA: TGTGCTAGTGGTTTGGTACTGGAGGGGATCTCCTACGAGCAGTACTTC; CDR3 protein: CASGLVLEGISYEQYF; clone size: .; J gene: TRBJ2-7; D gene: .; V gene: TRBV12-5
CDR3 DNA: TGTGCCAGCAGGCGACTAGCGACGTATATCAACAATGAGCAGTTCTTC; CDR3 protein: CASRRLATYINNEQFF; clone size: .; J gene: TRBJ2-1; D gene: TRBD2; V gene: TRBV11-2
CDR3 DNA: TGTGCCAGCAGATCCAGCGGGGGCACCCCGTCCTACAATGAGCAGTTCTTC; CDR3 protein: CASRSSGGTPSYNEQFF; clone size: .; J gene: TRBJ2-1; D gene: TRBD2; V gene: TRBV7-3
CDR3 DNA: TGTGCCACCAGTGATCCCCCTGGGGTAGCGCGGTCCTACAATGAGCAGTTCTTC; CDR3 protein: CATSDPPGVARSYNEQFF; clone size: once; J gene: TRBJ2-1; D gene: .; V gene: TRBV24-1
CDR3 DNA: TGTGCCAGCAGCCCCCAGGGTAGCGGGAGTTTCTCCTACGAGCAGTACTTC; CDR3 protein: CASSPQGSGSFSYEQYF; clone size: .; J gene: TRBJ2-7; D gene: TRBD2; V gene: TRBV7-6
CDR3 DNA: TGTGCCAGCTCGGACAGAAATCAGCCCCAGCATTTT; CDR3 protein: CASSDRNQPQHF; clone size: .; J gene: TRBJ1-5; D gene: .; V gene: TRBV28
CDR3 DNA: TGCGCCAGCAGCCGATCGACAGGCAACAATCAGCCCCAGCATTTT; CDR3 protein: CASSRSTGNNQPQHF; clone size: .; J gene: TRBJ1-5; D gene: .; V gene: TRBV4-1
CDR3 DNA: TGTGCCACCAGCAGAGCTGGGAGGATGAACACTGAAGCTTTCTTT; CDR3 protein: CATSRAGRMNTEAFF; clone size: .; J gene: TRBJ1-1; D gene: .; V gene: TRBV15
CDR3 DNA: TGCGCCAGCAATCTCGGACAGGGGAGGGTGGATGAGCAGTTCTTC; CDR3 protein: CASNLGQGRVDEQFF; clone size: .; J gene: TRBJ2-1; D gene: TRBD1; V gene: TRBV5-1
CDR3 DNA: TGCAGCGTTCCCCAGGGCGGCTCACCCCTCCACTTT; CDR3 protein: CSVPQGGSPLHF; clone size: few; J gene: TRBJ1-6; D gene: .; V gene: TRBV29-1
CDR3 DNA: TGCGCCAGCAGCTTTGGTACGGCCGGGGATGAAAAACTGTTTTTT; CDR3 protein: CASSFGTAGDEKLFF; clone size: .; J gene: TRBJ1-4; D gene: .; V gene: TRBV5-1
CDR3 DNA: TGTGCCAGCAGCCCCGGACAGGTTAACACCGGGGAGCTGTTTTTT; CDR3 protein: CASSPGQVNTGELFF; clone size: once; J gene: TRBJ2-2; D gene: TRBD1; V gene: TRBV11-2
CDR3 DNA: TGCGCCAGCAGCTTGGCGTCAGGGTTACTATTCTGGGGCTACACCTTC; CDR3 protein: CASSLASGLLFWGYTF; clone size: .; J gene: TRBJ1-2; D gene: .; V gene: TRBV5-1
CDR3 DNA: TGTGCCAGCAGTTACTTACCAGGGGTGAAAGCTTTCTTT; CDR3 protein: CASSYLPGVKAFF; clone size: .; J gene: TRBJ1-1; D gene: .; V gene: TRBV6-5
CDR3 DNA: TGTGCCAGCCGAGGGACAGCAATGAACACTGAAGCTTTCTTT; CDR3 protein: CASRGTAMNTEAFF; clone size: .; J gene: TRBJ1-1; D gene: TRBD1; V gene: TRBV7-9
CDR3 DNA: TGTGCCAGCAGCTTCGCGGGGGCTCCTAACTATGGCTACACCTTC; CDR3 protein: CASSFAGAPNYGYTF; clone size: .; J gene: TRBJ1-2; D gene: .; V gene: TRBV5-8
CDR3 DNA: TGTGCCAGTAGTATCGGGCAGGGGGCGTTATATGACGAGCAGTACTTC; CDR3 protein: CASSIGQGALYDEQYF; clone size: .; J gene: TRBJ2-7; D gene: TRBD1; V gene: TRBV19
CDR3 DNA: TGTGCCAGCAGTCGCCGGGACAGGGACGGCTACACCTTC; CDR3 protein: CASSRRDRDGYTF; clone size: .; J gene: TRBJ1-2; D gene: TRBD1; V gene: TRBV28
CDR3 DNA: TGTGCCAGTAGTATAGTTCTAGGTCCCTCCTCCGAGCAGTACTTC; CDR3 protein: CASSIVLGPSSEQYF; clone size: .; J gene: TRBJ2-7; D gene: .; V gene: TRBV19
CDR3 DNA: TGTGCCACCTGGGCCACGGGGTGTATCCCCAATGAGCAGTTCTTC; CDR3 protein: CATWATGCIPNEQFF; clone size: .; J gene: TRBJ2-1; D gene: .; V gene: TRBV24-1
CDR3 DNA: TGTGCCAGCATTACAGGGTTGGGAGTTCAGCCCCAGCATTTT; CDR3 protein: CASITGLGVQPQHF; clone size: .; J gene: TRBJ1-5; D gene: .; V gene: TRBV6-5
CDR3 DNA: TGTGCCAGCAGTTACCAGGGCTCTGGAAACACCATATATTTT; CDR3 protein: CASSYQGSGNTIYF; clone size: .; J gene: TRBJ1-3; D gene: .; V gene: TRBV6-5
CDR3 DNA: TGTGCCAGCAGTACGAGCTCTGGAAACACCATATATTTT; CDR3 protein: CASSTSSGNTIYF; clone size: .; J gene: TRBJ1-3; D gene: .; V gene: TRBV27
CDR3 DNA: TGTGCCAGCAGGGAAGGCGGTTACCGCACAGATACGCAGTATTTT; CDR3 protein: CASREGGYRTDTQYF; clone size: .; J gene: TRBJ2-3; D gene: .; V gene: TRBV28
CDR3 DNA: TGTGCCAGTAGTAAGGGGTTAATGAACACTGAAGCTTTCTTT; CDR3 protein: CASSKGLMNTEAFF; clone size: .; J gene: TRBJ1-1; D gene: .; V gene: TRBV19
CDR3 DNA: TGTGCCAGCAGTCCCCCCCGACAGGGAGTCTCTGGAAACACCATATATTTT; CDR3 protein: CASSPPRQGVSGNTIYF; clone size: .; J gene: TRBJ1-3; D gene: TRBD1; V gene: TRBV6-6
CDR3 DNA: TGCGCCAGCAGCCAGGGAACCGGGACAGGGTGGTACGAGCAGTACTTC; CDR3 protein: CASSQGTGTGWYEQYF; clone size: .; J gene: TRBJ2-7; D gene: TRBD1; V gene: TRBV4-3
CDR3 DNA: TGTGCCTGCCCAAACGCGGAGGGGTACAATGAGCAGTTCTTC; CDR3 protein: CACPNAEGYNEQFF; clone size: .; J gene: TRBJ2-1; D gene: .; V gene: TRBV30
CDR3 DNA: TGCAGCGTTGAAGGTGTTGACGGGGACGAGCAGTACTTC; CDR3 protein: CSVEGVDGDEQYF; clone size: .; J gene: TRBJ2-7; D gene: .; V gene: TRBV29-1
CDR3 DNA: TGTGCCAGCAGCGCCAGGACTTTCCAAGAGACCCAGTACTTC; CDR3 protein: CASSARTFQETQYF; clone size: .; J gene: TRBJ2-5; D gene: .; V gene: TRBV9
CDR3 DNA: TGTGCCAGCAGGAGGGGGGGGAATGAGCAGTTCTTC; CDR3 protein: CASRRGGNEQFF; clone size: .; J gene: TRBJ2-1; D gene: .; V gene: TRBV2
CDR3 DNA: TGTGCCAGCAGCTTTTTCGGAGGCGAGACCCAGTACTTC; CDR3 protein: CASSFFGGETQYF; clone size: .; J gene: TRBJ2-5; D gene: .; V gene: TRBV7-9
CDR3 DNA: TGTGCCAGCAGCCCACCAGGGGAAGGTCGCACCGGGGAGCTGTTTTTT; CDR3 protein: CASSPPGEGRTGELFF; clone size: .; J gene: TRBJ2-2; D gene: .; V gene: TRBV27
CDR3 DNA: TGTGCCAGCCGCTTAGCGAGGGGGCTCTCCTACGAGCAGTACTTC; CDR3 protein: CASRLARGLSYEQYF; clone size: .; J gene: TRBJ2-7; D gene: TRBD1; V gene: TRBV11-1
CDR3 DNA: TGTGCCAGCAGCCCTTCTCCCACAGGGATCGGCTACGAGCAGTACTTC; CDR3 protein: CASSPSPTGIGYEQYF; clone size: .; J gene: TRBJ2-7; D gene: .; V gene: TRBV27
CDR3 DNA: TGTGCCAGCTCACCGGGACAGGGGGCGAACCTCGTCTATGGCTACACCTTC; CDR3 protein: CASSPGQGANLVYGYTF; clone size: .; J gene: TRBJ1-2; D gene: TRBD1; V gene: TRBV18
CDR3 DNA: TGTGCCAGCAGCCCGGGTTACGGCTACACCTTC; CDR3 protein: CASSPGYGYTF; clone size: .; J gene: TRBJ1-2; D gene: .; V gene: TRBV4-2